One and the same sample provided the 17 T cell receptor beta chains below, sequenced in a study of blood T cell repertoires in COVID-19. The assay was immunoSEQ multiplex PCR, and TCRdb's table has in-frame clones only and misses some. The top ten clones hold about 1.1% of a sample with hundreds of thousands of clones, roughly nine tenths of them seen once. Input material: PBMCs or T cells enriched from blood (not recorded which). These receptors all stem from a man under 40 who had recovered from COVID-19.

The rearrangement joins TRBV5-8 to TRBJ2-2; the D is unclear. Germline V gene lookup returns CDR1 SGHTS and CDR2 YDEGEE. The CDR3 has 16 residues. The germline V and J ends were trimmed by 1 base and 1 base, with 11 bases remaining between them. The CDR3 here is CASSLFPEQNTGELFF. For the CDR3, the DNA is TGTGCCAGCAGCTTGTTCCCGGAGCAGAACACCGGGGAGCTGTTTTTT.

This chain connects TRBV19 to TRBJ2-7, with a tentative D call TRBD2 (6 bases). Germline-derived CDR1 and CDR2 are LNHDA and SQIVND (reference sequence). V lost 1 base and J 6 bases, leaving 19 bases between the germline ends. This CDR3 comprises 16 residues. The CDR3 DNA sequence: TGTGCCAGTAGTATAGGGGTGGGAGGCGCCACGAGCGAGCAGTACTTC. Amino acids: CASSIGVGGATSEQYF. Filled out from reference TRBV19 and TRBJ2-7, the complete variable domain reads DGGITQSPKYLFRKEGQNVTLSCEQNLNHDAMYWYRQDPGQGLRLIYYSQIVNDFQKGDIAEGYSVSREKKESFPLTVTSAQKNPTAFYLCASSIGVGGATSEQYFGPGTRLTVT.

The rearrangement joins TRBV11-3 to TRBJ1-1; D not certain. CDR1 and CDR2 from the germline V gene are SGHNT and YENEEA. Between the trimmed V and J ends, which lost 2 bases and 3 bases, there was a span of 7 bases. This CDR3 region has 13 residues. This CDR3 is CASSLSGDTEAFF. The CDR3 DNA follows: TGTGCCAGCAGCTTATCCGGGGACACTGAAGCTTTCTTT.

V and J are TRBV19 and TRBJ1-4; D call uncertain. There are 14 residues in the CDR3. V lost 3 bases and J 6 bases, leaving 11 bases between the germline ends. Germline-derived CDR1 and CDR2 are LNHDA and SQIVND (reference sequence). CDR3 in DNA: TGTGCCAGTAGTATTGGCACAGATGATGAAAAACTGTTTTTT. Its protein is CASSIGTDDEKLFF.

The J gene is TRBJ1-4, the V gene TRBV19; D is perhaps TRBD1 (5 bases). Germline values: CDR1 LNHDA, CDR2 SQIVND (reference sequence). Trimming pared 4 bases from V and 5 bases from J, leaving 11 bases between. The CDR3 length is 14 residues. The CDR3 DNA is TGTGCCAGTAGTACACAGGTTCAAAATGAAAAACTGTTTTTT. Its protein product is CASSTQVQNEKLFF.

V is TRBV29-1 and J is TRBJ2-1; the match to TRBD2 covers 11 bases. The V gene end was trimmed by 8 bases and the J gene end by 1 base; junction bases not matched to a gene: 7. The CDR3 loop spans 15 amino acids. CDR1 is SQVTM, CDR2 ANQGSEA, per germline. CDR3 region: CSIRLAGTSYNEQFF. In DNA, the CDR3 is TGCAGCATCCGACTAGCGGGAACTTCCTACAATGAGCAGTTCTTC.

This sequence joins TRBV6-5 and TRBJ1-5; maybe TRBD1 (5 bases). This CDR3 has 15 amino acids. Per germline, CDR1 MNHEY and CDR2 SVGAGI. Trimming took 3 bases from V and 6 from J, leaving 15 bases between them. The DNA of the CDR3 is TGTGCCAGCAGTTATGACGGGGGGTCCGGTCAGCCCCAGCATTTT. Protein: CASSYDGGSGQPQHF.

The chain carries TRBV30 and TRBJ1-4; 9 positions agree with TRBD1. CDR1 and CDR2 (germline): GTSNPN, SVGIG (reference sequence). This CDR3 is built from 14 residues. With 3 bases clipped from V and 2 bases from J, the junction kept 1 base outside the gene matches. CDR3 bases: TGTGCCTGGAGGGACAGGGGCACTAATGAAAAACTGTTTTTT. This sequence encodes CAWRDRGTNEKLFF.

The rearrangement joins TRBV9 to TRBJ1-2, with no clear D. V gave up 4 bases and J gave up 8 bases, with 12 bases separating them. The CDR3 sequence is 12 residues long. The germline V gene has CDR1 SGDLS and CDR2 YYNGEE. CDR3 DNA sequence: TGTGCCAGCAGCCACGGGGTAGACGGCTACACCTTC. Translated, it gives CASSHGVDGYTF.

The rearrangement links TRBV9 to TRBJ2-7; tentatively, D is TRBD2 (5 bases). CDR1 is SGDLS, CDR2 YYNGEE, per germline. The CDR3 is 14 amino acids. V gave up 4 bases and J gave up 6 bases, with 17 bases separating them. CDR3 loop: CASSLTEGIGEQYF. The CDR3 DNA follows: TGTGCCAGCAGCCTTACAGAGGGAATTGGCGAGCAGTACTTC.

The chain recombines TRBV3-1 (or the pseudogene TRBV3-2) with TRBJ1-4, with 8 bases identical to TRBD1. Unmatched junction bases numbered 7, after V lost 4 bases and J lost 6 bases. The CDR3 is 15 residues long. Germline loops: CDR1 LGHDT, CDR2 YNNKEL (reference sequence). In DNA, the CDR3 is TGTGCCAGCAGCCCTACCGGGACAGGAGATGAAAAACTGTTTTTT. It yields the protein CASSPTGTGDEKLFF.

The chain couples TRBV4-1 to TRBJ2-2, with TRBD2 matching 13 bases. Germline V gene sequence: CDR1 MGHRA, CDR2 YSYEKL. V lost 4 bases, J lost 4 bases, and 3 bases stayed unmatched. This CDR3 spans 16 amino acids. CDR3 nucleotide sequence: TGCGCCAGCAGCCTTGGACTAGCGGGGGTCACCGGGGAGCTGTTTTTT. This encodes CASSLGLAGVTGELFF.

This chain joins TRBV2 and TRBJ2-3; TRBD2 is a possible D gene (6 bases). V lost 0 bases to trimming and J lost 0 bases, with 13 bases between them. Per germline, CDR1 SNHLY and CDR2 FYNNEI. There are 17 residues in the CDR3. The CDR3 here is CASSEAASEPSTDTQYF. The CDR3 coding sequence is TGTGCCAGCAGTGAAGCGGCTAGCGAGCCTAGCACAGATACGCAGTATTTT.

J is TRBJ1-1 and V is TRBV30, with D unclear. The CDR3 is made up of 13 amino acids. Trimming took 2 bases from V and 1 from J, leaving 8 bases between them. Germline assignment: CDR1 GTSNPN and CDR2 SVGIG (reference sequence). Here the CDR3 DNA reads TGTGCCTGGAGTACCACAGCGAACACTGAAGCTTTCTTT. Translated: CAWSTTANTEAFF.

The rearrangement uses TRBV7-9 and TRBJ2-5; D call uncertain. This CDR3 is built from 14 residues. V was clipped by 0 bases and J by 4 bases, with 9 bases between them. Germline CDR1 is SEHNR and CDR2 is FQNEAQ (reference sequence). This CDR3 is CASSLAGYRETQYF. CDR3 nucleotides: TGTGCCAGCAGCTTAGCAGGATACAGAGAGACCCAGTACTTC.

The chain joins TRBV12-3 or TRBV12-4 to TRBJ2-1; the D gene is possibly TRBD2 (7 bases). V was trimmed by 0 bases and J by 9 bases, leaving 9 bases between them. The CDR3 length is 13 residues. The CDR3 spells CASSLARGAEQFF. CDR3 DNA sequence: TGTGCCAGCAGTTTAGCTCGGGGGGCTGAGCAGTTCTTC.

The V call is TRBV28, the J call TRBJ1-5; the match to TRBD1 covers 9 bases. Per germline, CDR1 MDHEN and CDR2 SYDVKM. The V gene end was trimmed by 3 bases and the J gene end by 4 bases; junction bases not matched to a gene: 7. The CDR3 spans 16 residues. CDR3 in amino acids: CASSLTPGQGNQPQHF. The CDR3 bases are TGTGCCAGCAGTTTGACTCCGGGACAGGGAAATCAGCCCCAGCATTTT.